The 14 T cell receptor beta chains below were found in one sample sequenced in a study of OX40 agonist ivuxolimab in advanced cancers. This table comes from immunoSEQ multiplex PCR, and its TCRdb copy is limited to in-frame clones, with some not included. The table records fewer than 85,000 clones, around 78% of them present only once. The source material was CD4+ or CD8+ T cells sorted from blood, sampled in a trial of the OX40 agonist ivuxolimab. These receptors all come from an adult with an advanced solid tumor such as melanoma, head and neck, liver or kidney cancer.

This chain connects TRBV19 to TRBJ2-5; unclear D gene. This CDR3 is built from 13 residues. Germline CDR1 and CDR2: LNHDA and SQIVND (reference sequence). The ends were cut back, 0 bases at V and 5 bases at J, with 7 bases in the middle. In DNA form, the CDR3 reads TGTGCCAGTAGTATAGACACCGGGGAGACCCAGTACTTC. As protein: CASSIDTGETQYF.

This clone was seen only a few times. The J gene is TRBJ2-2, the V gene TRBV5-1, with 7 bases lining up with TRBD1. CDR3 length: 16 amino acids. With 4 bases clipped from V and 4 bases from J, the junction kept 10 bases outside the gene matches. Germline V lookup: CDR1 SGHRS, CDR2 YFSETQ. CDR3 DNA sequence: TGCGCCAGCAGCGTGGCTCAGACAGGGACCACCGGGGAGCTGTTTTTT. It is translated as CASSVAQTGTTGELFF. Full variable domain (missing parts from reference TRBV5-1 and TRBJ2-2): KAGVTQTPRYLIKTRGQQVTLSCSPISGHRSVSWYQQTPGQGLQFLFEYFSETQRNKGNFPGRFSGRQFSNSRSEMNVSTLELGDSALYLCASSVAQTGTTGELFFGEGSRLTVL.

The J gene is TRBJ2-5, the V gene TRBV5-1; no firm D call. Trimming took 0 bases from V and 1 from J, leaving 10 bases between them. Germline CDR1 SGHRS, CDR2 YFSETQ. This CDR3 is built from 15 residues. For the CDR3, the DNA is TGCGCCAGCAGCTTGGCCAACCCCCCCCAAGAGACCCAGTACTTC. It translates to CASSLANPPQETQYF. Full variable domain (missing parts from reference TRBV5-1 and TRBJ2-5): KAGVTQTPRYLIKTRGQQVTLSCSPISGHRSVSWYQQTPGQGLQFLFEYFSETQRNKGNFPGRFSGRQFSNSRSEMNVSTLELGDSALYLCASSLANPPQETQYFGPGTRLLVL.

A few counts support this clone. CDR3 nucleotides: TGTGCCAGCAGCGCAGGGTTTAGCAATCAGCCCCAGCATTTT. Translating it yields CASSAGFSNQPQHF. This chain connects TRBV2 to TRBJ1-5, with D tentatively TRBD1 (5 bases). CDR3 length equals 14 residues. Trimming shortened V by 6 bases and J by 0 bases, and 9 bases separated the two germline ends. Germline V gives CDR1 SNHLY, CDR2 FYNNEI.

This clone has just a few counts. V and J are TRBV5-1 and TRBJ1-1, with TRBD1 matching over 8 bases. The ends lost 4 bases at V and 5 bases at J; junction bases unmatched: 10. The CDR3 contains 15 residues. Germline V gene sequence: CDR1 SGHRS, CDR2 YFSETQ. CDR3 nucleotide sequence: TGCGCCAGCAGCGTCCCAGGGGGCGCAAGAACTGAAGCTTTCTTT. It specifies CASSVPGGARTEAFF.

The CDR3 spells CASGLSDTDTQYF. The CDR3 nucleotides read TGTGCCAGCGGGCTTTCCGACACAGATACGCAGTATTTT. The chain uses TRBV9 and TRBJ2-3, with D unresolved. Trimming took 7 bases from V and 2 from J, leaving 11 bases between them. The germline V gene has CDR1 SGDLS and CDR2 YYNGEE. This CDR3 region has 13 residues.

The chain joins TRBV2 to TRBJ2-7; unclear D gene. Trimming cost V 6 bases and J 5 bases, with 17 bases left between them. This CDR3 contains 14 residues. Germline V CDR1 and CDR2: SNHLY, FYNNEI. CDR3 region: CASRPMATGHEQYF. CDR3 DNA sequence: TGTGCCAGCAGACCCATGGCCACCGGCCACGAGCAGTACTTC.

The V call is TRBV7-9, the J call TRBJ1-5; D is ambiguous. Trimming left V 3 bases short and J 4 bases short, with 7 bases between. The germline gives CDR1 SEHNR, CDR2 FQNEAQ (reference sequence). This CDR3 contains 13 residues. CDR3 region: CASSLRRNQPQHF. Written as DNA, the CDR3 is TGTGCCAGCAGCTTGAGGCGGAATCAGCCCCAGCATTTT. Together with reference TRBV7-9 and TRBJ1-5, the CDR3 gives the full variable domain: DTGVSQNPRHKITKRGQNVTFRCDPISEHNRLYWYRQTLGQGPEFLTYFQNEAQLEKSRLLSDRFSAERPKGSFSTLEIQRTEQGDSAMYLCASSLRRNQPQHFGDGTRLSIL.

The genes are TRBV5-1 and TRBJ2-1; D gene unclear. This CDR3 is built from 12 residues. Germline lookup yields CDR1 SGHRS and CDR2 YFSETQ. With 4 bases removed from V and 7 bases from J, the gap between germline ends came to 9 bases. The DNA of the CDR3 is TGCGCCAGCAGCAGGGTGGGGAATGAGCAGTTCTTC. The encoded protein is CASSRVGNEQFF.

J is TRBJ2-3 and V is TRBV19; a possible D gene is TRBD1 (6 bases). The CDR3 has 15 residues. The ends were cut back, 9 bases at V and 3 bases at J, with 19 bases in the middle. In germline, CDR1 is LNHDA, CDR2 SQIVND (reference sequence). The CDR3 here is CASQDRKNPTDTQYF. Here the CDR3 DNA reads TGTGCCAGCCAGGACAGAAAGAACCCGACAGATACGCAGTATTTT.

This chain connects TRBV30 to TRBJ1-5; D unresolved. The CDR3 is 14 residues long. The germline V gene has CDR1 GTSNPN and CDR2 SVGIG (reference sequence). V was clipped by 0 bases and J by 5 bases, with 11 bases between them. The CDR3 DNA sequence: TGTGCCTGGAGTGTAAAAGGACGGGATCAGCCCCAGCATTTT. Translated, it gives CAWSVKGRDQPQHF.

This chain connects TRBV18 to TRBJ1-1, with D possibly being TRBD1 (5 bases). Trimming cost V 3 bases and J 5 bases, with 25 bases left between them. The germline CDR1 and CDR2 sequences are KGHSH and LQKENI. The CDR3 spans 18 residues. The CDR3 region has the DNA TGTGCCAGCTCACCCCGGGGCGGAACCCCCCGGGCGCGGACTGAAGCTTTCTTT. It is translated as CASSPRGGTPRARTEAFF.

J is TRBJ1-1 and V is TRBV19; 8 bases line up with TRBD1. V shed 1 base, J shed 6 bases, and the junction held 4 bases outside the gene matches. The CDR3 is 14 amino acids. Germline CDR1 reads LNHDA; CDR2 reads SQIVND (reference sequence). The CDR3 bases are TGTGCCAGTAGTATAGTAGTACAGGGGGCTGAAGCTTTCTTT. Its translation: CASSIVVQGAEAFF.

This rearrangement joins TRBV30 to TRBJ1-2; D not certain. Looked up from germline, CDR1 is GTSNPN and CDR2 is SVGIG (reference sequence). The CDR3 runs to 14 residues. Trimming removed 0 bases from V and 8 bases from J, with 16 bases in between. This CDR3 is CAWSVLLGLQGYTF. In nucleotides, the CDR3 is TGTGCCTGGAGTGTACTGTTAGGGTTGCAGGGCTACACCTTC.